This TCR beta chain emerged from a study of cytomegalovirus exposure and HLA in healthy donors. Whole-study findings and limits: Likely technical artifact: a cluster of highly shared sequence variants. For cytomegalovirus status, the classifier reportedly gave diagnoses with high specificity and sensitivity.

Amplification used 60 Vbeta primers and 13 Jbeta primers. Sequencing was performed with immunoSEQ multiplex PCR; in TCRdb, only in-frame clones are kept and a portion is missing. The sample includes under 95,000 clones, more than 70% of them seen just once. Germline lookup yields CDR1 SGDLS and CDR2 YYNGEE. Deletions cut 0 bases from V and 7 bases from J, with 8 bases between. CDR3 length: 14 amino acids. On this clone itself: Its antigen is unidentified.

This sequence joins TRBV9 and TRBJ1-6, with D unresolved. Material: PBMCs. This clonotype was sampled from a middle-aged man in good health and CMV-seronegative. This chain's CDR3 is CASSVGPVNSPLHF. The CDR3 coding sequence is TGTGCCAGCAGCGTAGGTCCTGTGAATTCACCCCTCCACTTT.